Listed below are T cell receptor beta chains from one sample, sequenced in a study of shared clonotypes between healthy human individuals. Method: immunoSEQ multiplex PCR; TCRdb's copy keeps in-frame clones and lacks some. Among roughly 2,000,000 clones listed, about 95% were seen once. The source material was naive CD8+ T cells sorted from blood. The receptors stem from a man aged 18 to 29 in good health. The CDR3 runs from the conserved cysteine through the conserved F or W. A D gene is named only where the DNA matches it firmly. Only some rows state a clone size, as once, few, many or a class for expanded clones.

clone size | J gene | V gene | D gene | CDR3 protein | CDR3 DNA
- | TRBJ2-7 | TRBV30 | - | CAWSITHEQYF | TGTGCCTGGAGTATAACACACGAGCAGTACTTC
- | TRBJ2-1 | TRBV7-6 | - | CASSLRTDQQFF | TGTGCCAGCAGCCTCCGCACGGATCAGCAGTTCTTC
- | TRBJ2-2 | TRBV29-1 | - | CSVLQGATGELFF | TGCAGCGTTTTACAGGGAGCGACCGGGGAGCTGTTTTTT
- | TRBJ2-7 | TRBV11-2 | - | CASSLGWGGADPEQYF | TGTGCCAGCAGCTTAGGTTGGGGGGGCGCGGATCCCGAGCAGTACTTC
- | TRBJ2-1 | TRBV7-8 | TRBD2 | CASSLEAGRNNEQFF | TGTGCCAGCAGCTTAGAAGCGGGACGAAACAATGAGCAGTTCTTC
once | TRBJ2-1 | TRBV11-2 | TRBD2 | CASSLDPGTSGDNEQFF | TGTGCCAGCAGCTTAGATCCCGGGACTAGCGGCGACAATGAGCAGTTCTTC
- | TRBJ2-1 | TRBV27 | - | CASGGGTYNEQFF | TGTGCCAGCGGAGGAGGGACCTACAATGAGCAGTTCTTC
- | TRBJ1-1 | TRBV27 | TRBD1 | CASSLGTASNTEAFF | TGTGCCAGCAGTTTGGGGACAGCTTCGAACACTGAAGCTTTCTTT
once | TRBJ2-7 | TRBV13 | TRBD1 | CASSSRTGVYEQYF | TGTGCCAGCAGCTCCCGGACAGGAGTCTACGAGCAGTACTTC
- | TRBJ2-7 | TRBV4-1 | - | CASSQKASDYEQYF | TGCGCCAGCAGCCAGAAAGCTAGCGACTACGAGCAGTACTTC
- | TRBJ2-3 | TRBV30 | - | CAWDFTDTQYF | TGTGCCTGGGATTTCACAGATACGCAGTATTTT
- | TRBJ1-2 | TRBV27 | - | CASSLSGPEANYGYTF | TGTGCCAGCAGTTTATCGGGGCCTGAAGCTAACTATGGCTACACCTTC
- | TRBJ2-3 | TRBV6-5 | - | CASSYSSIGSTDTQYF | TGTGCCAGCAGTTACTCGAGTATCGGCAGCACAGATACGCAGTATTTT
- | TRBJ2-7 | TRBV5-1 | - | CATSADEAYEQYF | TGCGCCACCTCAGCGGATGAGGCATACGAGCAGTACTTC
- | TRBJ1-2 | TRBV11-2 | - | CASSSSGLWKGYTF | TGTGCCAGCAGCTCATCGGGGCTATGGAAAGGCTACACCTTC
- | TRBJ2-6 | TRBV2 | - | CASSEFKTTELTGANVLTF | TGTGCCAGCAGTGAATTTAAGACGACCGAATTAACAGGGGCCAACGTCCTGACTTTC
- | TRBJ2-7 | TRBV27 | TRBD1 | CASSYGTGTHEQYF | TGTGCCAGCAGCTACGGGACAGGGACGCACGAGCAGTACTTC
once | TRBJ2-4 | TRBV11-2 | - | CASSLAFLAKNIQYF | TGTGCCAGCAGCTTAGCCTTTTTAGCCAAAAACATTCAGTACTTC
- | TRBJ2-5 | TRBV5-1 | TRBD2 | CASSPEGTRYPGETQYF | TGCGCCAGCAGTCCCGAGGGGACTAGGTATCCAGGAGAGACCCAGTACTTC
- | TRBJ2-7 | TRBV5-1 | - | CASSLYGYEQYF | TGCGCCAGCAGCTTGTATGGCTACGAGCAGTACTTC
- | TRBJ1-4 | TRBV10-3 | - | CAISESTGDPEKLFF | TGTGCCATCAGTGAGTCGACTGGGGATCCTGAAAAACTGTTTTTT
- | TRBJ1-2 | TRBV6-5 | TRBD1 | CAAYTGGFGYTF | TGTGCCGCCTATACAGGGGGCTTTGGCTACACCTTC
once | TRBJ2-1 | TRBV2 | - | CASSEGLGPYNEQFF | TGTGCCAGCAGTGAGGGACTGGGCCCCTACAATGAGCAGTTCTTC
once | TRBJ2-7 | TRBV19 | - | CASSYTDSSYEQYF | TGTGCCAGTAGCTATACGGACAGCTCCTACGAGCAGTACTTC
- | TRBJ2-7 | TRBV5-1 | - | CASSFDLSGYEQYF | TGCGCCAGCAGCTTCGATCTATCAGGGTACGAGCAGTACTTC
once | TRBJ2-5 | TRBV5-1 | TRBD2 | CASSPTSGQETQYF | TGCGCCAGCAGCCCGACTAGCGGACAAGAGACCCAGTACTTC
- | TRBJ1-5 | TRBV9 | - | CASSGGGFDQPQHF | TGTGCCAGCAGCGGCGGGGGTTTTGATCAGCCCCAGCATTTT
- | TRBJ2-5 | TRBV27 | - | CASSLQTEQETQYF | TGTGCCAGCAGTTTACAGACAGAGCAAGAGACCCAGTACTTC
- | TRBJ2-6 | TRBV7-6 | - | CASSPAGANVLTF | TGTGCCAGCAGCCCCGCTGGGGCCAACGTCCTGACTTTC
- | TRBJ2-1 | TRBV5-4 | - | CASSPSGNEQFF | TGTGCCAGCAGCCCAAGCGGGAATGAGCAGTTCTTC
once | TRBJ2-7 | TRBV18 | - | CASSPQGTLDEQYF | TGTGCCAGCTCACCCCAGGGAACCTTAGACGAGCAGTACTTC
- | TRBJ1-4 | TRBV7-9 | TRBD1 | CASSLDRDNEKLFF | TGTGCCAGCAGCTTGGACAGGGATAATGAAAAACTGTTTTTT